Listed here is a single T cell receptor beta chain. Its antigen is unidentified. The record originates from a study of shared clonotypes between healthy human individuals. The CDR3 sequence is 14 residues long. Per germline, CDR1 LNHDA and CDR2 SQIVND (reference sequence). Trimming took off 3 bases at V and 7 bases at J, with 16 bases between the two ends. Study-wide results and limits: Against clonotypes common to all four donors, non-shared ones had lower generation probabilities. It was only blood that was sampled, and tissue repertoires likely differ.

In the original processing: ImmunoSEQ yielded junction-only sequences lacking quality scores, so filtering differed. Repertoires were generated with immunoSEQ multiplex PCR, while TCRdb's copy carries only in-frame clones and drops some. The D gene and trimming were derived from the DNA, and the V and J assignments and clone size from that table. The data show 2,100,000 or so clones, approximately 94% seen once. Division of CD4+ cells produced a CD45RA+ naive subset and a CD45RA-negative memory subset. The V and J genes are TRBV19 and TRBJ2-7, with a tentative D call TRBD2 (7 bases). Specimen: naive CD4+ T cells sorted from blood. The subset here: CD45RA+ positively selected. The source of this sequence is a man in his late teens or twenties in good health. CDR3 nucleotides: TGTGCCAGTAGTATCGCGGGGGCTAGTGGAGAGCAGTACTTC. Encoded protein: CASSIAGASGEQYF.